This is a list of T cell receptor beta chains from one sample in a study of OX40 agonist ivuxolimab in advanced cancers. The assay was immunoSEQ multiplex PCR, and TCRdb's table has in-frame clones only and misses some. The repertoire holds about 110,000 clones, with around 93% as singletons. The specimen was CD4+ or CD8+ T cells sorted from blood, collected in a trial of the OX40 agonist ivuxolimab. These receptors all stem from an adult with an advanced solid tumor such as melanoma, head and neck, liver or kidney cancer. Each CDR3 is given with its conserved first and last residue. A D gene is named only where the DNA matches it firmly. Clone size is given for some rows only: seen once, a few or many times, or a class if the clone is expanded.

d_gene,abundance,j_gene,v_gene,CDR3aa,CDR3nt
TRBD1,-,TRBJ2-7,TRBV5-1,CASSTQPAGGTYEQYF,TGCGCCAGCAGCACCCAACCGGCAGGGGGAACCTACGAGCAGTACTTC
TRBD1,-,TRBJ1-3,TRBV9,CASSESPSLTGIGNTIYF,TGTGCCAGCAGCGAATCCCCCTCTTTGACAGGGATCGGAAACACCATATATTTT
-,-,TRBJ2-2,TRBV9,CASRTGHSNTGELFF,TGTGCCAGCCGGACGGGACATTCGAACACCGGGGAGCTGTTTTTT
-,-,TRBJ1-2,TRBV10-1,CARWIGEGYTF,TGCGCCCGCTGGATCGGGGAAGGCTACACCTTC
-,-,TRBJ1-1,TRBV6-6,CASRGATEAFF,TGTGCCAGCAGGGGTGCGACTGAAGCTTTCTTT
-,once,TRBJ1-1,TRBV5-1,CASSPALVNTEAFF,TGCGCCAGCAGCCCCGCCTTGGTAAACACTGAAGCTTTCTTT
-,-,TRBJ1-3,TRBV10-3,CAISESWSSGNTIYF,TGTGCCATCAGTGAGTCATGGAGCTCTGGAAACACCATATATTTT
-,once,TRBJ2-7,TRBV6-5,CASSYSRIGSSYEQYF,TGTGCCAGCAGTTACTCGAGGATAGGGTCCTCCTACGAGCAGTACTTC
TRBD2,-,TRBJ2-1,TRBV2,CASSPGTSPYNEQFF,TGTGCCAGCAGTCCCGGGACTAGCCCTTACAATGAGCAGTTCTTC
-,once,TRBJ2-7,TRBV6-5,CASSSDRTSYEQYF,TGTGCCAGCAGTTCAGACAGGACTTCCTACGAGCAGTACTTC
-,-,TRBJ1-1,TRBV7-9,CASSPGGRDTEAFF,TGTGCCAGCAGCCCCGGAGGGCGGGACACTGAAGCTTTCTTT
TRBD2,-,TRBJ2-5,TRBV6-1,CASTRALAGQETQYF,TGTGCCAGCACCCGAGCTCTAGCGGGTCAAGAGACCCAGTACTTC
-,-,TRBJ2-7,TRBV7-9,CASSLPWDGYEQYF,TGTGCCAGCAGCCTACCTTGGGATGGATACGAGCAGTACTTC
-,once,TRBJ2-2,TRBV7-3,CASSQGGYTGELFF,TGTGCCAGCAGTCAAGGAGGTTACACCGGGGAGCTGTTTTTT
TRBD2,-,TRBJ2-5,TRBV18,CASSPLAGGGQETQYF,TGTGCCAGCTCACCGTTAGCGGGAGGAGGACAAGAGACCCAGTACTTC
TRBD1,-,TRBJ1-6,TRBV30,CAWRTGTGALSPLHF,TGTGCCTGGAGAACCGGGACAGGGGCTTTGTCACCCCTCCACTTT
-,few,TRBJ1-1,TRBV29-1,CSVADSPEAFF,TGCAGCGTCGCCGACAGTCCTGAAGCTTTCTTT
-,-,TRBJ2-3,TRBV18,CASSPGPDTQYF,TGTGCCAGCTCACCGGGGCCGGATACGCAGTATTTT
-,once,TRBJ1-2,TRBV5-1,CASSLDGGNYGYTF,TGCGCCAGCAGCTTGGATGGGGGGAACTATGGCTACACCTTC
TRBD1,-,TRBJ2-5,TRBV7-8,CASSFGQGAQETQYF,TGTGCCAGCAGCTTCGGACAGGGCGCCCAAGAGACCCAGTACTTC
-,-,TRBJ2-5,TRBV10-2,CASSEAPRWETQYF,TGCGCCAGCAGTGAGGCCCCTAGGTGGGAGACCCAGTACTTC
-,-,TRBJ2-3,TRBV5-3,CASGLVPSTDTQYF,TGTGCCAGTGGACTCGTGCCGTCCACAGATACGCAGTATTTT
-,-,TRBJ1-2,TRBV19,CASSIYGGSGGYTF,TGTGCCAGTAGTATTTATGGGGGGTCGGGTGGCTACACCTTC
TRBD1,-,TRBJ1-2,TRBV27,CASSLEGRDRGPLYGYTF,TGTGCCAGCAGTTTAGAGGGGCGGGACAGGGGGCCCCTTTATGGCTACACCTTC
TRBD1,-,TRBJ2-4,TRBV19,CASRAKGGLTTGNIQYF,TGTGCCAGTAGGGCTAAAGGGGGCCTGACGACGGGAAACATTCAGTACTTC
-,few,TRBJ1-2,TRBV5-4,CASSLAKGASNYGYTF,TGTGCCAGCAGCTTGGCAAAAGGGGCCTCTAACTATGGCTACACCTTC
-,-,TRBJ2-7,TRBV19,CASGKGERGYEQYF,TGTGCCAGTGGAAAGGGGGAGCGGGGCTACGAGCAGTACTTC
-,-,TRBJ2-7,TRBV18,CASSPPAGSYEQYF,TGTGCCAGCTCACCACCGGCAGGGAGCTACGAGCAGTACTTC
-,-,TRBJ1-1,TRBV9,CASSLNQGNTEAFF,TGTGCCAGCAGCCTAAACCAGGGTAACACTGAAGCTTTCTTT
-,-,TRBJ1-5,TRBV19,CASSIASMRLRGDQPQHF,TGTGCCAGTAGTATAGCCTCAATGCGGCTAAGAGGGGATCAGCCCCAGCATTTT
-,-,TRBJ2-3,TRBV27,CASRPFPSGTYTDTQYF,TGTGCCAGCAGACCGTTCCCCTCCGGGACGTATACAGATACGCAGTATTTT
-,once,TRBJ2-6,TRBV13,CASSLGGAGANVLTF,TGTGCCAGCAGCTTAGGTGGGGCTGGGGCCAACGTCCTGACTTTC
-,-,TRBJ2-1,TRBV19,CASSILGNEQFF,TGTGCCAGTAGTATCCTTGGCAATGAGCAGTTCTTC
-,-,TRBJ2-2,TRBV5-1,CASSLSGTTGELFF,TGCGCCAGCAGCTTGAGCGGAACCACCGGGGAGCTGTTTTTT
-,-,TRBJ2-3,TRBV7-3,CASSPSTDTQYF,TGTGCCAGCAGCCCCAGCACAGATACGCAGTATTTT
-,-,TRBJ1-6,TRBV27,CASRPAYNSPLHF,TGTGCCAGCAGGCCAGCATATAATTCACCCCTCCACTTT
TRBD2,-,TRBJ2-1,TRBV27,CASSLPSGGDNEQFF,TGTGCCAGCAGTTTACCTAGCGGGGGGGACAATGAGCAGTTCTTC
-,-,TRBJ1-3,TRBV6-6,CASSSDGFSRNTIYF,TGTGCCAGCAGTTCGGACGGATTCTCTAGAAACACCATATATTTT
TRBD2,few,TRBJ2-2,TRBV7-9,CASSSGLAETGELFF,TGTGCCAGCAGCTCTGGACTAGCGGAGACCGGGGAGCTGTTTTTT
-,-,TRBJ2-1,TRBV7-6,CASSLSRVLTRPHVNEQFF,TGTGCCAGCAGCTTATCACGCGTTCTGACCCGACCTCATGTAAATGAGCAGTTCTTC
-,-,TRBJ2-7,TRBV11-3,CASSFQGSDEQYF,TGTGCCAGCAGCTTTCAAGGGTCGGACGAGCAGTACTTC
TRBD2,-,TRBJ2-7,TRBV11-3,CASSFRHGLAGGGSYEQYF,TGTGCCAGCAGCTTTCGGCACGGACTAGCGGGAGGTGGGTCCTACGAGCAGTACTTC
-,-,TRBJ2-7,TRBV6-1,CASTPTAAEQYF,TGTGCCAGCACCCCGACGGCCGCCGAGCAGTACTTC
-,-,TRBJ2-7,TRBV5-4,CASSFPGYEQYF,TGTGCCAGCAGCTTTCCGGGGTACGAGCAGTACTTC
TRBD1,once,TRBJ2-7,TRBV7-8,CASSRTGRYEQYF,TGTGCCAGCAGTCGGACAGGGCGCTACGAGCAGTACTTC
TRBD1,-,TRBJ2-7,TRBV5-4,CATVDRASYEQYF,TGTGCCACCGTCGACAGGGCCTCTTACGAGCAGTACTTC
TRBD1,-,TRBJ2-3,TRBV5-1,CASSPGTGSSDTQYF,TGCGCCAGCAGCCCCGGGACAGGGTCGTCAGATACGCAGTATTTT
-,-,TRBJ2-2,TRBV18,CASSPRVSGELFF,TGTGCCAGCTCACCACGTGTTTCCGGGGAGCTGTTTTTT
TRBD2,-,TRBJ2-3,TRBV6-5,CASSVSGASTDTQYF,TGTGCCAGCAGCGTTAGCGGGGCTAGCACAGATACGCAGTATTTT
TRBD1,-,TRBJ2-5,TRBV6-5,CASSRTGPQETQYF,TGTGCCAGCAGTCGGACAGGGCCCCAAGAGACCCAGTACTTC
-,-,TRBJ2-1,TRBV7-2,CASSSFLGGSSYNEQFF,TGTGCCAGCAGCTCTTTCCTAGGGGGGAGCTCCTACAATGAGCAGTTCTTC
TRBD2,-,TRBJ2-1,TRBV9,CASSVDQRGGHYNEQFF,TGTGCCAGCAGCGTAGACCAGCGGGGGGGCCATTACAATGAGCAGTTCTTC
-,-,TRBJ1-3,TRBV6-6,CASSYRRDPGNTIYF,TGTGCCAGCAGTTACCGCAGGGACCCTGGAAACACCATATATTTT
-,-,TRBJ1-2,TRBV19,CASSTVASGVNYGYTF,TGTGCCAGTAGTACGGTGGCTTCCGGGGTTAACTATGGCTACACCTTC
-,-,TRBJ1-1,TRBV6-6,CASSYSDGEAFF,TGTGCCAGCAGTTACTCGGATGGGGAGGCTTTCTTT
-,-,TRBJ1-1,TRBV10-2,CASSGGHTEAFF,TGCGCCAGCAGTGGGGGTCACACTGAAGCTTTCTTT
-,-,TRBJ1-5,TRBV10-2,CASSESRAQNQPQHF,TGCGCCAGCAGTGAGTCCAGGGCCCAAAATCAGCCCCAGCATTTT
-,-,TRBJ2-3,TRBV5-1,CASSLARSATDTQYF,TGCGCCAGCAGCTTGGCCAGGTCAGCCACAGATACGCAGTATTTT
-,-,TRBJ2-3,TRBV10-1,CASSGGGAGDTQYF,TGCGCCAGCAGTGGTGGGGGGGCAGGTGATACGCAGTATTTT